This is a list of T cell receptor beta chains from one sample in a study of blood T cells in healthy people across ages. TCRdb reprocessed the 5' RACE reads via MiXCR and lists one record per CDR3 protein. The sample has about 830,000 distinct CDR3 sequences, roughly 50% seen once. Sequencing used blood. The receptors originated from a man under 40 in good health. Each CDR3 is given with its conserved first and last residue. A D gene is named only where the DNA matches it firmly. Size is stated for part of the rows, as once, few or many counts, or as a class when the clone is expanded.

once	TRBV15	TRBD2	TRBJ2-1	TGTGCCACCAGCAGAGATAACCCCCCCGGGGGGATCTCCTACAATGAGCAGTTCTTC	CATSRDNPPGGISYNEQFF
few	TRBV19	-	TRBJ2-7	TGTGCCAGTAGTATTCAGGGTTCCTACGAGCAGTACTTC	CASSIQGSYEQYF
few	TRBV14	-	TRBJ2-1	TGTGCCAGCAGCCAAGTCCGGAACGGCGTGCAGTTCTTC	CASSQVRNGVQFF
-	TRBV4-2	-	TRBJ1-4	TGTGCCAGCAGGGACCGGGACTCAGGAGAAAAACTGTTTTTT	CASRDRDSGEKLFF
-	TRBV13	-	TRBJ1-6	TGTGCCAGCAGCACCCCAGACAGCCCCCCCCACTTT	CASSTPDSPPHF
-	TRBV3-1	TRBD2	TRBJ2-1	TGTGCCAGCAGCCAAGTCCTTGGCGGGGGGGCAGGGAATGAGCAGTTCTTC	CASSQVLGGGAGNEQFF
-	TRBV9	-	TRBJ2-1	TGTGCCAGCAGCGTAGCATGGCAGTTGGTCTATGAGCAGTTCTTC	CASSVAWQLVYEQFF
-	TRBV6-5	-	TRBJ2-1	TGTGCCAGCGGAGGAGAGGGAAACGGGGAGCAGTTCTTC	CASGGEGNGEQFF
-	TRBV6-6	-	TRBJ2-1	TGTGCCAGCAGTTGGGCAGGAAGCTCCTACAATGAGCAGTTCTTC	CASSWAGSSYNEQFF
-	TRBV9	-	TRBJ2-2	TGTGCCAGCAGCGCCACTCCCTCGGGCGGCACCGGGGAGCTGTTTTTT	CASSATPSGGTGELFF
-	TRBV27	TRBD1	TRBJ2-4	TGTGCCAGCAGTCCCTCACCGACAGGGCCCGCATGGGGCATTCAGTACTTC	CASSPSPTGPAWGIQYF
-	TRBV15	-	TRBJ1-2	TGTGCCACCAGCAAGGGACTCGGGGGAGGCTACACCTTC	CATSKGLGGGYTF
-	TRBV5-1	-	TRBJ2-7	TGCGCCAGCGGAGAGACAGTCGGCTCCTACGAGCAGTACTTC	CASGETVGSYEQYF
-	TRBV21-1	-	TRBJ2-4	TGTGCCAGCAGCAAAGTGGTGGGCAGAATAACACTAGCCAAAAACATTCAGTACTTC	CASSKVVGRITLAKNIQYF
-	TRBV7-2	-	TRBJ2-5	TGTGCCAGCAGCTTAGCGCTAGGGGGCCAAGAGACCCAGTACTTC	CASSLALGGQETQYF